Only a few counts were recorded for the clone carrying this T cell receptor (beta chain). What it binds is unknown. This record comes from a study of response to subunit inactivated influenza vaccine. The study's findings and limits: The authors put forward the suggestion that each seasonal influenza vaccination may bring in only a limited number of new T cells.

This CDR3 contains 14 residues. The ends were cut back, 1 base at V and 11 bases at J, with 17 bases in the middle. Germline CDR1 SGHAT, CDR2 FQNNGV. TCRdb independently ran MiXCR on the RT-PCR reads; one entry per CDR3 protein. The profile shows a few hundred thousand distinct CDR3 sequences, 21% of them singletons. The sequences come from PBMCs from blood, collected less than 22 months after vaccination. The TCR sequence derives from a man between 50 and 69 years old who received an inactivated influenza vaccine. J is TRBJ1-1 and V is TRBV11-2; the D gene is possibly TRBD1 (5 bases). The CDR3, as DNA: TGTGCCAGCAGCTTAGGGGCAGAGGAAGGGGATGCTTTCTTT. It translates to CASSLGAEEGDAFF.